This T cell receptor beta chain derives from a study of blood T cell repertoires in COVID-19. Background on the study: Spain, Italy and the United States supplied samples that represented acute and convalescent COVID-19.

Trimming cost V 2 bases and J 9 bases, with 20 bases left between them. The CDR3 contains 17 residues. Germline CDR1 reads LGHDT; CDR2 reads YNNKEL (reference sequence). The protocol was immunoSEQ multiplex PCR, while the TCRdb copy is restricted to in-frame clones and leaves out a portion. Here the sample spans under 200,000 clones, 79% being singletons. Those enrolled in Seattle joined during active infection and were followed longitudinally afterward. The clonotype comes from a woman aged 35 to 49 with COVID-19, enrolled during active disease. The sequenced sample was peripheral blood. The genes are TRBV3-1 (or the pseudogene TRBV3-2) and TRBJ1-6; D might be TRBD1 (6 bases). The DNA for the CDR3 is TGTGCCAGCAGCCAAAAGGGCCTCTGGGGGCCAGGTTCACCCCTCCACTTT. Residues: CASSQKGLWGPGSPLHF.